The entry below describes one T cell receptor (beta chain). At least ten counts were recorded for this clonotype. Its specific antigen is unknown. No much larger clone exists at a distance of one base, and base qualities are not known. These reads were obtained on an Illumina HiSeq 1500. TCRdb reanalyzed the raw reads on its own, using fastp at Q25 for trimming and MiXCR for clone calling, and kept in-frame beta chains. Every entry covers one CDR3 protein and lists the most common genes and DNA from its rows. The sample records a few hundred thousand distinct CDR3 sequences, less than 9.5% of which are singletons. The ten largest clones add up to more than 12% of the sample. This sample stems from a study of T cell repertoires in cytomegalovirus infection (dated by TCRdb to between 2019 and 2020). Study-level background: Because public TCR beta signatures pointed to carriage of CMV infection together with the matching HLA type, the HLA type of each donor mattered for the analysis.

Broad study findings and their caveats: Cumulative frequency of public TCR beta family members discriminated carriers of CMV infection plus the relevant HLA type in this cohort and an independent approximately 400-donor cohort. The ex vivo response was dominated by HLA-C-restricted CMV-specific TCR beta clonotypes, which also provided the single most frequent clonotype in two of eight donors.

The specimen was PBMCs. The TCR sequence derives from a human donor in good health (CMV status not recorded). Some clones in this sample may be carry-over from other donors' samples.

The nucleotide sequence reads TGTGCCAGCAGCTTAGATCTGGCGAGCACAGATACGCAGTATTTT. This codes for CASSLDLASTDTQYF. This chain is built from TRBV7-2 and TRBJ2-3; no D gene call is confident. Trimming removed 1 base from V and 0 bases from J, leaving 8 bases between the germline ends. Looking up the germline V gene yields CDR1 SGHTA and CDR2 FQGNSA. Measured from the cysteine to the phenylalanine, the CDR3 is 15 residues long. Only CDR3 DNA remains: 45 bases, in frame from the first base.